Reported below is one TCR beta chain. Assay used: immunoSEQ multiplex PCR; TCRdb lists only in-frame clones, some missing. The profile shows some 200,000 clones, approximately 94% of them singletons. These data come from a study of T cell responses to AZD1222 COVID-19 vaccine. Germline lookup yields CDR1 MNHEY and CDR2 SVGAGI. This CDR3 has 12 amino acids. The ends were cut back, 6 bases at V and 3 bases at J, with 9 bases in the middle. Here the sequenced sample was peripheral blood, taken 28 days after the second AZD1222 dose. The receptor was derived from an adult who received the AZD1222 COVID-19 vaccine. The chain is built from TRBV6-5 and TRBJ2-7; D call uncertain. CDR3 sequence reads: CASRSSIYEQYF. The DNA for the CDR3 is TGTGCCAGCAGGTCCTCGATCTACGAGCAGTACTTC.